This record looks at one TCR beta chain sequence and its context. A much larger clone lies one base from this, so it may be a read error. The time point is: longitudinal time-point 1 (baseline). In Maryland, USA, blood bank volunteers were the healthy controls. The sample originates from a study of neurological immune-mediated disorders. Template-switch 5'RACE cDNA synthesis added a 10-nucleotide unique molecular identifier. TCRdb analysed the 5' RACE reads with MiXCR anew, one entry per CDR3 protein. The repertoire has under 90,000 distinct CDR3 sequences, about 10% of them found once; the top ten carry 8.5% to 10%. The CDR3 is 10 amino acids. CDR1 is MDHEN and CDR2 is SYDVKM in the germline V gene.

The source of this sequence is a man aged 25 to 40 in good health. The gene calls are TRBV28 and TRBJ2-4, with D hard to call. The sample taken for sequencing was PBMCs. CDR3 amino acids: CASSRNVQYF. The CDR3 DNA is TGTGCCAGCAGCAGAAACGTTCAGTACTTC.